This entry lists 17 T cell receptor beta chains sequenced from one sample in a study of cytomegalovirus exposure and HLA in healthy donors. The PCR had 60 Vbeta and 13 Jbeta primers. Here immunoSEQ multiplex PCR was the method, and the copy in TCRdb shows in-frame clones only, minus some. The top ten clones hold roughly 7.4% of a sample with 200,000 to 300,000 clones, 81% of them seen once. The sample was PBMCs. All receptors come from a woman aged 60-70 years in good health and CMV-seropositive.

The gene calls are TRBV28 and TRBJ1-2; a possible D gene is TRBD1 (5 bases). This CDR3 is built from 12 residues. The germline V gene has CDR1 MDHEN and CDR2 SYDVKM. Trimming removed 4 bases from V and 8 bases from J, with 11 bases in between. In DNA form, the CDR3 reads TGTGCCAGCAGTTCTGGGACTGGCGGCTACACCTTC. Protein product: CASSSGTGGYTF.

DNA for the CDR3: TGTGCCAGCAGCTACCGGGACAGGGGCCACGAGCAGTACTTC. Translation gives CASSYRDRGHEQYF. V gene TRBV5-4 combines with J gene TRBJ2-7, with TRBD1 matching 10 bases. J lost 5 bases, V lost 3 bases, and 5 bases had no gene match. Germline V CDR1 and CDR2: SGHNT, YYREEE (reference sequence). This CDR3 comprises 14 residues.

V is TRBV27 and J is TRBJ1-1, with unresolved D. CDR3 length equals 13 residues. Trimming pared 5 bases from V and 0 bases from J, leaving 7 bases between. Germline CDR1 reads MNHEY; CDR2 reads SMNVEV (reference sequence). CDR3 coding DNA: TGTGCCAGCAGTCTTTTTTTGAACACTGAAGCTTTCTTT. Its translation is CASSLFLNTEAFF.

This clone was seen just once. V usage is TRBV6-6 and J usage is TRBJ2-5; D perhaps matches TRBD2 (6 bases). This CDR3 is 16 amino acids long. Germline lookup yields CDR1 MNHNY and CDR2 SVGAGI (reference sequence). V lost 0 bases and J 2 bases, leaving 13 bases between the germline ends. The CDR3 nucleotides are TGTGCCAGCAGTTACTCGAGGGCGGGGTCACAAGAGACCCAGTACTTC. Protein product: CASSYSRAGSQETQYF.

The rearrangement joins TRBV6-5 to TRBJ2-7; 7 bases line up with TRBD1. Germline V gene lookup returns CDR1 MNHEY and CDR2 SVGAGI. The CDR3 spans 12 residues. J was trimmed by 3 bases and V by 6 bases; bases with no gene match: 2. CDR3 nucleotides: TGTGCCAGCAGGACAGGGAACTACGAGCAGTACTTC. It codes for CASRTGNYEQYF.

This sequence joins TRBV6-6 and TRBJ1-2, with D possibly matching TRBD1 (6 bases). V shed 10 bases and J shed 4 bases, with 19 bases lying between them. The CDR3 spans 14 residues. Germline loops: CDR1 MNHNY, CDR2 SVGAGI (reference sequence). The DNA of the CDR3 is TGTGCCACCAACGCACCAGGGGTGATCTATGGCTACACCTTC. It codes for CATNAPGVIYGYTF.

This rearrangement joins TRBV7-9 to TRBJ2-3; 10 positions match TRBD2. Germline CDR1 SEHNR, CDR2 FQNEAQ (reference sequence). The CDR3 totals 17 residues. After removal of 5 bases from V and 4 bases from J, the junction contained 12 bases not matched to a gene. As DNA, the CDR3 is TGTGCCAGCAGCGCCTCGAGCGGGAGGGCCGTGGCAGATACGCAGTATTTT. It yields the protein CASSASSGRAVADTQYF.

This clone was seen a few times. The chain combines TRBV5-1 with TRBJ2-5; 7 nucleotides match TRBD1. The CDR3 is 15 amino acids. J was trimmed by 2 bases and V by 1 base; bases with no gene match: 5. From germline, CDR1 is SGHRS and CDR2 YFSETQ. This chain's CDR3 is CASSLFGTAQETQYF. Written as DNA, the CDR3 is TGCGCCAGCAGCTTGTTTGGGACAGCTCAAGAGACCCAGTACTTC.

The genes are TRBV2 and TRBJ2-2; 14 bases are shared with TRBD2. Germline CDR1 and CDR2: SNHLY and FYNNEI. The CDR3 extends over 15 amino acids. V was pared by 5 bases and J by 9 bases, with 5 bases of the junction left unmatched. CDR3 region: CASSPGLAGARELFF. CDR3 sequence (DNA): TGTGCCAGCAGTCCGGGACTAGCGGGAGCGAGGGAGCTGTTTTTT. Based on the CDR3 plus reference TRBV2 and TRBJ2-2, the full variable domain is EPEVTQTPSHQVTQMGQEVILRCVPISNHLYFYWYRQILGQKVEFLVSFYNNEISEKSEIFDDQFSVERPDGSNFTLKIRSTKLEDSAMYFCASSPGLAGARELFFGEGSRLTVL.

This clone was observed once. A junction end diverges from the germline sequence, so it may reflect a read error. The rearrangement links TRBV29-1 to TRBJ1-5; D not certain. Per the germline V gene, CDR1 is SQVTM and CDR2 is ANQGSEA. This CDR3 region has 12 residues. CDR3: CSVGGEGQPQHF. CDR3 bases: TGCAGCGTTGGAGGAGAGGGCCAGCCTCAGCATTTT.

The V call is TRBV11-2, the J call TRBJ2-5, with D perhaps TRBD2 (6 bases). Germline CDR1 reads SGHAT; CDR2 reads FQNNGV. This CDR3 comprises 13 residues. The V and J ends lost 5 bases and 3 bases respectively, with 10 bases between them. The CDR3 protein is CASSRLVKETQYF. CDR3 in DNA: TGTGCCAGCAGCAGACTAGTAAAAGAGACCCAGTACTTC. The variable domain in full, with the rest retrieved from reference TRBV11-2 and TRBJ2-5, is EAGVAQSPRYKIIEKRQSVAFWCNPISGHATLYWYQQILGQGPKLLIQFQNNGVVDDSQLPKDRFSAERLKGVDSTLKIQPAKLEDSAVYLCASSRLVKETQYFGPGTRLLVL.

This clone was seen more than once but under ten times. The genes are TRBV5-1 and TRBJ2-2; 12 nucleotides align to TRBD2. CDR1 and CDR2 from the germline V gene are SGHRS and YFSETQ. The CDR3 loop spans 17 amino acids. Germline trimming cut 0 bases from V and 7 bases from J; bases unmatched to any gene: 7. CDR3 coding DNA: TGCGCCAGCAGCTTGGCTAGCGGGAGGGCCGGTGGCGGGGAGCTGTTTTTT. Protein: CASSLASGRAGGGELFF.

This clone has just one count. This chain joins TRBV18 and TRBJ2-5; 7 bases line up with TRBD2. The CDR3 has 14 amino acids. Germline CDR1 KGHSH, CDR2 LQKENI. After removal of 4 bases from V and 3 bases from J, the junction contained 5 bases not matched to a gene. The CDR3 loop is CASSLSSGKETQYF. In nucleotides, the CDR3 is TGTGCCAGCTCACTCTCTAGCGGTAAAGAGACCCAGTACTTC.

The chain couples TRBV2 to TRBJ2-7, with 7 positions matching TRBD1. The CDR3 spans 11 residues. The germline V gene has CDR1 SNHLY and CDR2 FYNNEI. V dropped 4 bases and J dropped 6; count of bases not matched to a gene: 0. This chain's CDR3 is CASSGDSEQYF. Here the CDR3 DNA reads TGTGCCAGCAGTGGGGACAGCGAGCAGTACTTC.

The rearrangement uses TRBV19 and TRBJ1-5; 8 nucleotides match TRBD1. The germline CDR1 and CDR2 sequences are LNHDA and SQIVND (reference sequence). Trimming took 3 bases from V and 5 from J; bases not matched to a gene: 6. The CDR3 is 15 residues long. CDR3 in DNA: TGTGCCAGTAGTATCCGGACAGGGCCCTATCAGCCCCAGCATTTT. Residues: CASSIRTGPYQPQHF.

The rearrangement joins TRBV5-1 to TRBJ2-1; 10 nucleotides match TRBD2. With 4 bases clipped from V and 4 bases from J, the junction kept 8 bases outside the gene matches. This CDR3 is built from 16 residues. Germline CDR1 SGHRS, CDR2 YFSETQ. The CDR3 DNA reads as TGCGCCAGCAGCCCACCGACTAGCGGGTTTTACAATGAGCAGTTCTTC. Translation gives CASSPPTSGFYNEQFF.

V and J are TRBV7-9 and TRBJ2-7, with a possible D match to TRBD1 (5 bases). The CDR3 extends over 13 amino acids. The ends were cut back, 5 bases at V and 4 bases at J, with 12 bases in the middle. Germline V gene data show CDR1 as SEHNR and CDR2 as FQNEAQ (reference sequence). The CDR3 loop is CASSPRTPYEQYF. As DNA, the CDR3 is TGTGCCAGCAGCCCGAGGACACCATACGAGCAGTACTTC. Combining the CDR3 with reference TRBV7-9 and TRBJ2-7 gives the whole variable domain DTGVSQNPRHKITKRGQNVTFRCDPISEHNRLYWYRQTLGQGPEFLTYFQNEAQLEKSRLLSDRFSAERPKGSFSTLEIQRTEQGDSAMYLCASSPRTPYEQYFGPGTRLTVT.